This paragraph reports one T cell receptor beta chain. The source of the sample is a study of blood T cell repertoires in COVID-19. Study context: Acute-phase and convalescent COVID-19 samples originated in the United States, Italy and Spain. Nucleic acid was either cDNA or gDNA, and it came from T cells, B-cell-depleted T cells, or PBMCs.

Germline values: CDR1 SGHNT, CDR2 YYREEE (reference sequence). V shed 4 bases and J shed 0 bases, with 5 bases lying between them. The CDR3 sequence is 13 residues long. Authors' methods: By means of reference gene primer amplification, nucleated cell counts were estimated. Clones were read by immunoSEQ multiplex PCR, and TCRdb kept only the in-frame ones, dropping some. That table is the source of V, J and clone size, and D and trimming were worked out from the DNA. The sample comprises 55,000 to 70,000 clones, 65% to 80% of which are singletons, and approximately 23% rests with the top ten. The source of this sequence is a human donor in a cohort sampled during active COVID-19. The sequenced material came from peripheral blood. The genes are TRBV5-4 and TRBJ2-1; unclear D gene. The CDR3 region has the DNA TGTGCCAGCAGCCCCAGCTCCTACAATGAGCAGTTCTTC. It specifies CASSPSSYNEQFF.